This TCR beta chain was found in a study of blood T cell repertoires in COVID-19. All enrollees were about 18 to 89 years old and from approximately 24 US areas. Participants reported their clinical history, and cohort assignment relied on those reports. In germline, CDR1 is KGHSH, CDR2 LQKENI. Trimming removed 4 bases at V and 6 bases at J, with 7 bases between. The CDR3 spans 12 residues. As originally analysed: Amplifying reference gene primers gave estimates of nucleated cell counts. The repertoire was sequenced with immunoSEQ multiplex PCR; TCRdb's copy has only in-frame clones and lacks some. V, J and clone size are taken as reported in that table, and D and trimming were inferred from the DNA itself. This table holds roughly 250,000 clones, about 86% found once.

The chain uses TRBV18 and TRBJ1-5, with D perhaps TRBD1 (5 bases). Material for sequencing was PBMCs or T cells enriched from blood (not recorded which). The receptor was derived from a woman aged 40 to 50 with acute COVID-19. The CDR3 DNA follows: TGTGCCAGCTCACTCCAGGGTCAGCCCCAGCATTTT. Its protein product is CASSLQGQPQHF.